This record covers a single TCR beta chain. What it recognizes is unknown. The CDR3 spans 16 residues. Germline CDR1 reads LGHNA; CDR2 reads YNFKEQ. V shed 2 bases, J shed 2 bases, and the junction held 5 bases outside the gene matches. This sample is drawn from a study of cytomegalovirus exposure and HLA in healthy donors. Amplification used 60 Vbeta primers and 13 Jbeta primers. The table came from immunoSEQ multiplex PCR; TCRdb's copy has only in-frame clones and leaves some out. Here the sample spans 120,000 to 150,000 clones, about 64% being singletons. Findings and limits, study-wide: Being productive about 87% or about 30% of the time was typical of most TCR beta V segments in an earlier analysis. Researchers reported in a later analysis that common viral pathogens appeared linked to several top clusters.

This TCR derives from a woman younger than 45 in good health and CMV-seropositive. The sequenced sample consisted of PBMCs. The V gene is TRBV4-2, the J gene TRBJ2-3; 9 nucleotides line up with TRBD2. The CDR3 DNA follows: TGTGCCAGCAGCCAACAAAGCGGGGGGTCCACAGATACGCAGTATTTT. Its translation is CASSQQSGGSTDTQYF.